A selection of T cell receptor beta chains follows, all from one sample in a study of cytomegalovirus exposure and HLA in healthy donors. TCRdb's copy holds only in-frame clones and misses some; the assay was immunoSEQ multiplex PCR. The sample contains 150,000 or so clones, around 66% of which appear only once. Sequenced material: PBMCs. Receptors were obtained from a woman younger than 45 in good health and CMV-seropositive. The CDR3 runs from the conserved cysteine through the conserved F or W. Fields, in order: V gene, clone size, J gene, D gene, CDR3 protein, CDR3 DNA. D genes are given only for firm matches. The listing skips clone size in some rows; elsewhere it reads once, few, many or a size class.

TRBV6-5	-	TRBJ1-5	-	CASRTNGGNQPQHF	TGTGCCAGCAGGACAAACGGGGGAAATCAGCCCCAGCATTTT
TRBV14	-	TRBJ1-6	-	CASSGRNSPLHF	TGTGCCAGCAGTGGGAGGAATTCACCCCTCCACTTT
TRBV7-9	few	TRBJ1-5	-	CASSPTGDQPQHF	TGTGCCAGCAGTCCCACGGGGGACCAGCCCCAGCATTTT
TRBV7-9	-	TRBJ2-5	-	CASSPPTGRTNQETQYF	TGTGCCAGCAGCCCTCCAACAGGCAGGACTAACCAAGAGACCCAGTACTTC
TRBV4-1	once	TRBJ2-3	-	CASSYSQGGDTQYF	TGCGCCAGCAGCTATAGCCAGGGTGGCGATACGCAGTATTTT
TRBV4-1	-	TRBJ2-5	-	CASSLVEEETQYF	TGCGCCAGCAGCTTAGTTGAAGAAGAGACCCAGTACTTC
TRBV27	-	TRBJ2-5	TRBD1	CASSLRSGGFEETQYF	TGTGCCAGCAGTTTAAGGTCAGGGGGCTTCGAAGAGACCCAGTACTTC
TRBV5-1	-	TRBJ2-3	TRBD2	CASRRLETTSGGLF	TGCGCCAGCCGTCGACTTGAGACGACTAGCGGGGGTTTATTT
TRBV6-5	few	TRBJ1-1	-	CASRKQSNTEAFF	TGTGCCAGCAGAAAACAGTCCAACACTGAAGCTTTCTTT
TRBV7-8	-	TRBJ1-5	TRBD1	CASSIHRGDDQPQHF	TGTGCCAGCAGCATTCACAGGGGCGACGATCAGCCCCAGCATTTT
TRBV5-1	-	TRBJ2-2	-	CASSSTDTGELFF	TGCGCCAGCAGCTCGACTGATACCGGGGAGCTGTTTTTT
TRBV6-5	-	TRBJ1-2	-	CASSYGRVAGYTF	TGTGCCAGCAGTTACGGCAGGGTGGCTGGCTACACCTTC
TRBV2	-	TRBJ2-5	TRBD2	CASSDRGGEETQYF	TGTGCCAGCTCCGACCGGGGGGGAGAAGAGACCCAGTACTTC
TRBV5-4	-	TRBJ2-7	-	CASSLEFGGYEQYF	TGTGCCAGCAGCTTAGAATTCGGGGGTTACGAGCAGTACTTC
TRBV6-1	-	TRBJ1-1	-	CATPSGTEAFF	TGTGCCACCCCATCCGGTACTGAAGCTTTCTTT
TRBV7-6	-	TRBJ2-2	TRBD2	CASSFFLLAGGENTGELFF	TGTGCCAGCAGCTTTTTCCTACTAGCGGGAGGGGAGAACACCGGGGAGCTGTTTTTT
TRBV28	-	TRBJ2-5	-	CASSSPLGAGLRETQYF	TGTGCCAGCAGTTCTCCCCTAGGAGCAGGGTTAAGAGAGACCCAGTACTTC
TRBV5-1	-	TRBJ2-3	-	CASSSRTGTDTQYF	TGCGCCAGCAGCTCCCGGACAGGCACAGATACGCAGTATTTT
TRBV19	-	TRBJ1-1	-	CASSIGSGWMNTEAFF	TGTGCCAGTAGTATAGGTTCAGGGTGGATGAACACTGAAGCTTTCTTT
TRBV19	-	TRBJ1-4	TRBD1	CASSSWTGREKLFF	TGTGCCAGTAGTAGCTGGACAGGGCGAGAAAAACTGTTTTTT
TRBV4-1	few	TRBJ1-3	-	CASSHPLRGGYRLSGNTIYF	TGCGCCAGCAGCCATCCTCTCAGAGGCGGGTACCGACTCTCTGGAAACACCATATATTTT
TRBV10-3	-	TRBJ1-1	-	CAISESTGFSF	TGTGCCATCAGTGAGTCAACGGGGTTCAGCTTT
TRBV5-4	-	TRBJ1-1	-	CASSLDRNTEAFF	TGTGCCAGCAGCTTAGACAGAAACACTGAAGCTTTCTTT
TRBV11-3	-	TRBJ2-1	-	CASSFEERDEQFF	TGTGCCAGCAGCTTTGAGGAGCGCGATGAGCAGTTCTTC
TRBV28	few	TRBJ2-5	TRBD2	CASMGLAGVIKETQYF	TGTGCCAGCATGGGACTAGCGGGGGTAATTAAAGAGACCCAGTACTTC
TRBV4-2	-	TRBJ2-1	TRBD2	CASSQWGGTTSYNEQFF	TGTGCCAGCAGCCAGTGGGGGGGAACGACTTCCTACAATGAGCAGTTCTTC
TRBV11-2	-	TRBJ2-7	-	CASSSLSDRTYEQYF	TGTGCCAGCAGCTCCCTATCAGACAGGACGTACGAGCAGTACTTC
TRBV5-1	-	TRBJ2-7	TRBD1	CASSFDRGRLVYEQYF	TGCGCCAGCAGCTTTGACAGGGGGCGATTGGTATACGAGCAGTACTTC